Listed here are 23 T cell receptor beta chains from one sample, sequenced in a study of T-cell memory formation after mild COVID-19. TCRdb passed the 5' RACE reads through MiXCR, listing each CDR3 protein once. The sample yields roughly 400,000 distinct CDR3 sequences, over 15% seen once. The sample was PBMCs or a T cell subset sorted from them (not recorded which). The receptors were gathered from a young man who had mild COVID-19 (a few samples of this study predate the infection). Cell type and time point are not known.

The chain is built from TRBV2 and TRBJ2-3, with 7 nucleotides matching TRBD1. With 6 bases clipped from V and 11 bases from J, the junction kept 17 bases outside the gene matches. The CDR3 spans 15 residues. CDR1 is SNHLY and CDR2 is FYNNEI in the germline V gene. CDR3 DNA sequence: TGTGCCAGCAGCCCAGGGGGACCAGGGCGTTCGGTGCAGTATTTT. Its translation: CASSPGGPGRSVQYF.

The J gene is TRBJ2-7, the V gene TRBV11-1; D is perhaps TRBD1 or TRBD2 (5 bases each). Between the trimmed V and J ends, which lost 4 bases and 9 bases, there was a span of 16 bases. Germline V CDR1 and CDR2: SGHAT, FQDESV (reference sequence). CDR3 length equals 13 residues. As DNA, the CDR3 is TGTGCCAGCAGCTACTCGGGGCCCGATGGGCAGTACGTC. Its translation is CASSYSGPDGQYV.

Many counts were recorded for this clonotype. The chain carries TRBV7-9 and TRBJ2-3, with 8 bases lining up with TRBD1. The germline CDR1 and CDR2 sequences are SEHNR and FQNEAQ (reference sequence). The CDR3 sequence is 13 residues long. Losses at the gene ends were 5 bases for V and 4 bases for J; bases not matched to a gene: 2. CDR3 residues: CASSQGAADTQYF. In DNA form, the CDR3 reads TGTGCCAGCAGCCAGGGGGCGGCAGATACGCAGTATTTT. The full variable domain, its missing parts supplied by reference TRBV7-9 and TRBJ2-3, is DTGVSQNPRHKITKRGQNVTFRCDPISEHNRLYWYRQTLGQGPEFLTYFQNEAQLEKSRLLSDRFSAERPKGSFSTLEIQRTEQGDSAMYLCASSQGAADTQYFGPGTRLTVL.

The chain links TRBV5-1 to TRBJ2-3; D gene ambiguous. V was pared by 4 bases and J by 2 bases, with 11 bases between. The germline CDR1 and CDR2 sequences are SGHRS and YFSETQ. The CDR3 sequence is 14 residues long. The CDR3 DNA follows: TGCGCCAGCAGCCCCCGCGCGGACACAGATACGCAGTATTTT. Translation gives CASSPRADTDTQYF.

This chain links TRBV30 with TRBJ2-1, with 8 bases lining up with TRBD1. Germline lookup yields CDR1 GTSNPN and CDR2 SVGIG (reference sequence). The CDR3 has 13 residues. J gave up 7 bases and V 4 bases, and 6 bases lay outside the gene matches. The CDR3, as DNA: TGTGCCTGGACTCAGGGGGCAGGAAATGAGCAGTTCTTC. This translates into CAWTQGAGNEQFF.

This clonotype was recorded a few times. The genes are TRBV5-1 and TRBJ2-3; 7 bases fit TRBD1. This CDR3 spans 16 amino acids. Unmatched junction bases numbered 13, after V lost 5 bases and J lost 4 bases. Germline CDR1 and CDR2: SGHRS and YFSETQ. CDR3 amino acids: CASSPGTAVWADTQYF. CDR3 DNA: TGCGCCAGCAGTCCCGGGACAGCGGTCTGGGCAGATACGCAGTATTTT.

Only a few counts were recorded for this clonotype. The chain carries TRBV20-1 and TRBJ2-3; 11 nucleotides agree with TRBD2. Losses at the gene ends were 3 bases for V and 11 bases for J; bases not matched to a gene: 10. Looked up from germline, CDR1 is DFQATT and CDR2 is SNEGSKA (reference sequence). CDR3 length: 14 residues. CDR3: CSASLVAGGPRQYF. The CDR3, as DNA: TGCAGTGCTAGCCTGGTAGCGGGGGGGCCCCGGCAGTATTTT.

V usage is TRBV20-1 and J usage is TRBJ2-7; TRBD1 is a possible D gene (5 bases). This CDR3 spans 13 amino acids. Trimming removed 5 bases from V and 4 bases from J, with 15 bases in between. Germline V lookup: CDR1 DFQATT, CDR2 SNEGSKA (reference sequence). The CDR3 nucleotides are TGCAGTGCTCGATCCGGCGCAGGGTACGAGCAGTACTTC. It specifies CSARSGAGYEQYF.

In this sample, this clonotype turned up a few times. This chain joins TRBV4-1 and TRBJ2-5; D tentatively reads TRBD1 or TRBD2 (5 bases each). Germline loops: CDR1 MGHRA, CDR2 YSYEKL. This CDR3 comprises 15 residues. The V and J ends lost 5 bases and 5 bases respectively, with 18 bases between them. Here the CDR3 reads CASSRTLWGWETQYF. CDR3 nucleotides: TGCGCCAGCAGCAGGACCCTGTGGGGGTGGGAGACCCAGTACTTC.

Turning to this clonotype: The junction shows a germline mismatch at one end, possibly a read error. The J gene is TRBJ2-1, the V gene TRBV7-2; TRBD2 matches 8 bases. Per the germline V gene, CDR1 is SGHTA and CDR2 is FQGNSA. The CDR3 extends over 14 amino acids. The CDR3 is CASSAWTSRNDQFF. The DNA for the CDR3 is TGTGCCAGCAGCGCCTGGACTAGCCGAAATGATCAGTTCTTC.

This clonotype has more than one count but fewer than ten. The V and J genes are TRBV4-3 and TRBJ1-2, with D possibly matching TRBD1 (5 bases). Germline loops: CDR1 LGHNA, CDR2 YSLEER. The V end lost 0 bases, the J end lost 4 bases, and 18 bases lay between the germline ends. The CDR3 length is 17 residues. The CDR3 bases are TGCGCCAGCAGCCAAGATAGGGCAGGGAAGACCCTCTATGGCTACACCTTC. Translating gives CASSQDRAGKTLYGYTF.

In its sample, this clonotype was seen many times. The chain joins TRBV6-1 to TRBJ2-3, with D unclear. The V end lost 3 bases, the J end lost 9 bases, and 10 bases lay between the germline ends. The CDR3 spans 12 residues. Germline CDR1 is MNHNS and CDR2 is SASEGT. In DNA, the CDR3 is TGTGCCAGCAGTGAGGCTAGTCTGACGCAGTATTTT. Translation: CASSEASLTQYF.

This chain connects TRBV9 to TRBJ2-3, with 14 bases identical to TRBD2. CDR1 is SGDLS and CDR2 is YYNGEE in the germline V gene. CDR3 length: 17 amino acids. Trimming at V came to 4 bases and at J to 3 bases, leaving 7 bases not matched to a gene. Here the CDR3 reads CASSHWTSGGMTDTQYF. CDR3 in DNA: TGTGCCAGCAGCCACTGGACTAGCGGGGGGATGACAGATACGCAGTATTTT.

This clonotype was found a few times. This chain uses TRBV7-8 with TRBJ2-3; a possible D gene is TRBD1 (5 bases). The CDR3 sequence is 16 residues long. V gave up 5 bases and J gave up 7 bases, with 22 bases separating them. CDR1 SGHVS and CDR2 FQNEAQ come from the germline V gene. The CDR3 nucleotides are TGTGCCAGCAGCCCTCGCAGGGCAGGCGCGGTGAATACGCAGTATTTT. This encodes CASSPRRAGAVNTQYF.

This chain joins TRBV4-3 and TRBJ2-5; 9 bases map to TRBD2. The V gene's germline CDR1 is LGHNA and CDR2 YSLEER. Trimming cost V 6 bases and J 4 bases; bases outside gene matches: 9. The CDR3 runs to 15 residues. The CDR3 sequence: CASSGGGAGGETQYF. The CDR3 bases are TGCGCCAGCAGTGGCGGGGGGGCCGGGGGAGAGACCCAGTACTTC.

Regarding this clonotype: This may arise from a read error, as a much more abundant clone is one base away. The chain uses TRBV7-9 and TRBJ2-7, with no clear D. With 2 bases removed from V and 1 base from J, the gap between germline ends came to 12 bases. This CDR3 is 15 amino acids long. CDR1 SEHNR and CDR2 FQNEAQ come from the germline V gene (reference sequence). The chain's CDR3 is CASSLSTYQSYEQYF. CDR3 sequence (DNA): TGTGCCAGCAGCTTATCCACTTATCAGTCCTACGAGCAGTACTTC.

This clonotype was picked up a small number of times. The rearrangement links TRBV7-2 to TRBJ2-1; D is undetermined. CDR1 is SGHTA and CDR2 is FQGNSA in the germline V gene. This CDR3 region has 13 residues. Trimming cost V 5 bases and J 4 bases, with 9 bases left between them. The DNA of the CDR3 is TGTGCCAGCAGCCCTGCCCAGTACAATGAGCAGTTCTTC. It translates to CASSPAQYNEQFF.

This clonotype was picked up many times. The chain links TRBV7-2 to TRBJ2-2; D is uncertain. V was cut by 1 base and J by 5 bases, with 8 bases left in between. The germline V gene encodes CDR1 SGHTA and CDR2 FQGNSA. The CDR3 is made up of 14 amino acids. The CDR3 is CASSLGPQTGELFF. The CDR3 region has the DNA TGTGCCAGCAGCTTAGGCCCCCAAACCGGGGAGCTGTTTTTT.

J is TRBJ1-5 and V is TRBV24-1, with a weak D call TRBD1 (5 bases). In germline, CDR1 is KGHDR, CDR2 SFDVKD. This CDR3 is built from 15 residues. Trimming pared 3 bases from V and 5 bases from J, leaving 13 bases between. In DNA, the CDR3 is TGTGCCACCAGTGATAGTACCAGGGAGGATCAGCCCCAGCATTTT. Protein product: CATSDSTREDQPQHF.

J is TRBJ2-3 and V is TRBV20-1; the D call may be TRBD1 or TRBD2 (7 bases each). CDR3 length: 13 amino acids. Trimming left V 5 bases short and J 1 base short, with 10 bases between. Germline V gene lookup returns CDR1 DFQATT and CDR2 SNEGSKA (reference sequence). The CDR3 here is CSAGRGRTDTQYF. The CDR3 region has the DNA TGCAGTGCTGGGAGGGGGCGCACAGATACGCAGTATTTT.

This clonotype turned up a few times. The gene calls are TRBV5-6 and TRBJ2-3; 12 bases map to TRBD2. The CDR3 consists of 17 residues. CDR1 is SGHDT, CDR2 YYEEEE, per germline. With 4 bases clipped from V and 0 bases from J, the junction kept 6 bases outside the gene matches. Here the CDR3 reads CASSDMTSGGSTDTQYF. The DNA for the CDR3 is TGTGCCAGCAGCGATATGACTAGCGGGGGTAGCACAGATACGCAGTATTTT.

The sample holds a few counts of this clonotype. The rearrangement uses TRBV7-9 and TRBJ2-1, with D uncertain. The CDR3 consists of 13 residues. Germline lookup yields CDR1 SEHNR and CDR2 FQNEAQ (reference sequence). Trimming took off 1 base at V and 9 bases at J, with 10 bases between the two ends. This chain's CDR3 is CASSLVSGGEQFF. In DNA, the CDR3 is TGTGCCAGCAGCTTAGTATCGGGTGGTGAGCAGTTCTTC.

This clonotype was observed a few times. V is TRBV4-1 and J is TRBJ1-2; a possible D gene is TRBD1 (5 bases). The V end was cut by 2 bases, the J end by 2 bases, with 12 bases between. Germline lookup yields CDR1 MGHRA and CDR2 YSYEKL. The CDR3 contains 15 residues. The CDR3 sequence: CASSQNRRGNYGYTF. The CDR3 DNA reads as TGCGCCAGCAGCCAAAACCGCCGGGGGAACTATGGCTACACCTTC.